This T cell receptor beta chain is from a study of T cells in Graves' hyperthyroidism and ophthalmopathy. It was RNA transcripts that yielded the amplified TCR beta CDR3 regions. In the first-round RT-PCR of the TCR CDR3, the HTBI primer set was used. TCRdb passed the multiplex PCR reads through MiXCR, listing each CDR3 protein once. The table shows 660,000 or so distinct CDR3 sequences, with nearly 45% occurring only once. CDR1 SGHTA and CDR2 FQGNSA come from the germline V gene. Trimming cost V 5 bases and J 3 bases, with 13 bases left between them. The CDR3 sequence is 14 residues long. As concerns this clonotype: Its antigen is unidentified. One base away lies a much larger clone, so this may be a sequencing read error.

Study-level findings and limits: Before onset, by a median of 6.5 months, the model predicted ophthalmopathy. Blood samples included most of the expanded thyroid clonotypes exceeding 0.001. Through a model of 13 V-J features, ophthalmopathy was separated from stable hyperthyroidism.

The chain combines TRBV7-2 with TRBJ1-2, with D possibly being TRBD1 (6 bases). The sequence derives from an adult man with Graves' disease, either hyperthyroidism or ophthalmopathy (not recorded which). The sequencing input was peripheral blood or thyroid tissue (not recorded which). The CDR3 reads CASSPGQSYYGYTF. The CDR3 nucleotides read TGTGCCAGCAGCCCAGGACAGTCTTACTATGGCTACACCTTC.